The 26 T cell receptor beta chains below all came from one sample that was sequenced in a study of blood T cell repertoires in COVID-19. The assay was immunoSEQ multiplex PCR, and TCRdb's table has in-frame clones only and misses some. The sample includes 150,000 to 200,000 clones, around 88% seen only once; the top ten take around 5%. The sequencing input was peripheral blood. These receptors all stem from a human donor in a cohort sampled during active COVID-19.

As regards this clone: Other DNA sequences in this sample translate to the same CDR3. This chain joins TRBV28 and TRBJ2-6; D gene uncertain. CDR1 is MDHEN, CDR2 SYDVKM, per germline. There are 15 residues in the CDR3. The V end lost 8 bases, the J end lost 0 bases, and 11 bases lay between the germline ends. The chain's CDR3 is CASSPPSSGANVLTF. CDR3 nucleotides: TGTGCCAGCTCCCCTCCGAGCTCTGGGGCCAACGTCCTGACTTTC.

CDR3 sequence (DNA): TGCGCCAGCAGCCAGGATGGGGAGGATCAGCCCCAGCATTTT. It specifies CASSQDGEDQPQHF. The gene calls are TRBV4-1 and TRBJ1-5; D is ambiguous. This CDR3 region has 14 residues. V lost 3 bases and J 5 bases, leaving 11 bases between the germline ends. CDR1 is MGHRA and CDR2 is YSYEKL in the germline V gene.

With respect to this clone: One end of the junction fails to match germline, which may point to a read error. The chain employs TRBV15 and TRBJ2-7, with a tentative D call TRBD1 (6 bases). This CDR3 comprises 13 residues. The germline V gene has CDR1 LNHNV and CDR2 YYDKDF (reference sequence). The CDR3, as DNA: TGTGCCACCAGCGGAGACAGGATTTACGAGCAGTACTTC. Translated, it gives CATSGDRIYEQYF.

This clone appeared once. V gene TRBV13 combines with J gene TRBJ2-6; no clear D gene. Germline values: CDR1 PRHDT, CDR2 FYEKMQ (reference sequence). The V gene lost 4 bases and the J gene lost 0 bases, with 7 bases spanning the gap. The CDR3 loop spans 15 amino acids. DNA for the CDR3: TGTGCCAGCAGCTCCCGGTTCTCTGGGGCCAACGTCCTGACTTTC. Residues: CASSSRFSGANVLTF.

V is TRBV6-2 or TRBV6-3 and J is TRBJ2-7; 12 bases are a match to TRBD2. This CDR3 has 15 amino acids. With V trimmed by 6 bases and J by 3 bases, 6 bases remained unmatched. CDR1 MNHEY and CDR2 SVGEGT come from the germline V gene. CDR3 in amino acids: CASSRRTSGDYEQYF. CDR3 DNA: TGTGCCAGCAGCCGACGGACTAGCGGGGACTACGAGCAGTACTTC.

This chain joins TRBV28 and TRBJ2-7; 9 bases map to TRBD1. The V and J ends lost 5 bases and 3 bases, in that order; junction bases with no gene match: 8. Germline CDR1 MDHEN, CDR2 SYDVKM. CDR3 length: 15 residues. CDR3 DNA: TGTGCCAGCAGTGAGAACAGGGGGCTTAACTACGAGCAGTACTTC. Protein: CASSENRGLNYEQYF. Together with reference TRBV28 and TRBJ2-7, the CDR3 gives the full variable domain: DVKVTQSSRYLVKRTGEKVFLECVQDMDHENMFWYRQDPGLGLRLIYFSYDVKMKEKGDIPEGYSVSREKKERFSLILESASTNQTSMYLCASSENRGLNYEQYFGPGTRLTVT.

The chain employs TRBV6-1 and TRBJ1-4, with D perhaps TRBD1 (6 bases). V was pared by 2 bases and J by 6 bases, with 10 bases between. Germline values: CDR1 MNHNS, CDR2 SASEGT. The CDR3 consists of 14 residues. CDR3 region: CASSEYEGDEKLFF. CDR3 in DNA: TGTGCCAGCAGTGAATACGAGGGGGATGAAAAACTGTTTTTT.

This clone was observed once. This chain links TRBV28 with TRBJ1-4; D uncertain. This CDR3 is built from 17 residues. V was shortened by 0 bases and J by 4 bases, with 15 bases between the two germline ends. Germline lookup yields CDR1 MDHEN and CDR2 SYDVKM. The CDR3 DNA reads as TGTGCCAGCAGTTTATGGCGACTCCAAAGGATTAATGAAAAACTGTTTTTT. Protein sequence: CASSLWRLQRINEKLFF.

The chain employs TRBV30 and TRBJ2-3; 11 nucleotides align to TRBD2. Germline CDR1 and CDR2: GTSNPN and SVGIG (reference sequence). With V trimmed by 1 base and J by 5 bases, 2 bases remained unmatched. The CDR3 sequence is 14 residues long. This chain's CDR3 is CAWSALAGGDTQYF. The CDR3 DNA sequence: TGTGCCTGGAGTGCCCTAGCGGGGGGAGATACGCAGTATTTT.

In DNA form, the CDR3 reads TGTGCCAGCAGACCCCCCGGGACAGGGGGCCACGAGCAGTACTTC. Translated: CASRPPGTGGHEQYF. The V and J genes are TRBV28 and TRBJ2-7, with 12 bases identical to TRBD1. From germline, CDR1 is MDHEN and CDR2 SYDVKM. The V segment lost 6 bases and the J segment 5 bases; nucleotides outside the gene matches: 8. The CDR3 covers 15 residues. The full variable domain, its missing parts supplied by reference TRBV28 and TRBJ2-7, is DVKVTQSSRYLVKRTGEKVFLECVQDMDHENMFWYRQDPGLGLRLIYFSYDVKMKEKGDIPEGYSVSREKKERFSLILESASTNQTSMYLCASRPPGTGGHEQYFGPGTRLTVT.

The chain recombines TRBV28 with TRBJ2-1, with TRBD2 as a possible D gene (5 bases). Between the trimmed V and J ends, which lost 4 bases and 9 bases, there was a span of 16 bases. Germline V gene data show CDR1 as MDHEN and CDR2 as SYDVKM. The CDR3 length is 14 residues. CDR3 residues: CASSSPWSGGEQFF. In DNA form, the CDR3 reads TGTGCCAGCAGTTCTCCCTGGTCCGGAGGTGAGCAGTTCTTC.

The chain employs TRBV5-1 and TRBJ1-2, with unresolved D. Germline V CDR1 and CDR2: SGHRS, YFSETQ. Trimming removed 6 bases from V and 0 bases from J, with 6 bases in between. The CDR3 consists of 12 residues. The CDR3: CASKPANYGYTF. For the CDR3, the DNA is TGCGCCAGCAAGCCCGCTAACTATGGCTACACCTTC. Filled out from reference TRBV5-1 and TRBJ1-2, the complete variable domain reads KAGVTQTPRYLIKTRGQQVTLSCSPISGHRSVSWYQQTPGQGLQFLFEYFSETQRNKGNFPGRFSGRQFSNSRSEMNVSTLELGDSALYLCASKPANYGYTFGSGTRLTVV.

The J gene is TRBJ2-3, the V gene TRBV19; 8 bases are a match to TRBD2. Germline V CDR1 and CDR2: LNHDA, SQIVND (reference sequence). The trim removed 5 bases at V and 2 bases at J, leaving 3 bases unmatched. The CDR3 runs 14 residues. The DNA for the CDR3 is TGTGCCAGTAGTGTCGGGAGGGCCACAGATACGCAGTATTTT. Protein product: CASSVGRATDTQYF.

The rearrangement joins TRBV5-1 to TRBJ2-5, with D possibly TRBD2 on 6 matching bases. Trimming left V 2 bases short and J 5 bases short, with 16 bases between. Per germline, CDR1 SGHRS and CDR2 YFSETQ. The CDR3 is 15 amino acids. As DNA, the CDR3 is TGCGCCAGCAGCTTATGGCGGGGAGGTCGGGAGACCCAGTACTTC. It is translated as CASSLWRGGRETQYF.

CDR3 loop: CASSTTGAPLTDTQYF. The CDR3 DNA follows: TGCGCCAGCAGCACCACAGGGGCGCCCCTCACAGATACGCAGTATTTT. The chain employs TRBV5-1 and TRBJ2-3; 7 bases are shared with TRBD1. CDR3 length: 16 amino acids. CDR1 and CDR2 from the germline V gene are SGHRS and YFSETQ. Unmatched junction bases numbered 10, after V lost 4 bases and J lost 2 bases. Filled out from reference TRBV5-1 and TRBJ2-3, the complete variable domain reads KAGVTQTPRYLIKTRGQQVTLSCSPISGHRSVSWYQQTPGQGLQFLFEYFSETQRNKGNFPGRFSGRQFSNSRSEMNVSTLELGDSALYLCASSTTGAPLTDTQYFGPGTRLTVL.

This clone is a singleton in its sample. V is TRBV6-1 and J is TRBJ1-5, with D possibly matching TRBD1 (5 bases). Germline assignment: CDR1 MNHNS and CDR2 SASEGT. CDR3 length: 15 residues. Trimming removed 2 bases at V and 1 base at J, with 9 bases between. CDR3: CASSESTVSNQPQHF. The DNA for the CDR3 is TGTGCCAGCAGTGAATCGACAGTCAGCAATCAGCCCCAGCATTTT.

The V and J genes are TRBV2 and TRBJ1-5; perhaps TRBD1 as D (5 bases). The V end lost 5 bases, the J end lost 12 bases, and 14 bases lay between the germline ends. Looked up from germline, CDR1 is SNHLY and CDR2 is FYNNEI. This CDR3 has 12 amino acids. The CDR3 DNA reads as TGTGCCAGCAGTCCTTATCAGGGTTTCCAGCATTTT. This translates into CASSPYQGFQHF.

The chain is built from TRBV28 and TRBJ1-2; D might be TRBD1 (6 bases). This CDR3 has 15 residues. Trimming removed 7 bases from V and 3 bases from J, with 18 bases in between. CDR1 and CDR2 from the germline V gene are MDHEN and SYDVKM. The CDR3 protein is CASTLRGGEDYGYTF. The CDR3 coding sequence is TGTGCCAGCACCTTAAGGGGGGGTGAGGACTATGGCTACACCTTC.

V is TRBV28 and J is TRBJ2-7, with unresolved D. The CDR3 spans 14 residues. V lost 6 bases and J lost 3, with 15 bases in between. Germline CDR1 is MDHEN and CDR2 is SYDVKM. The CDR3 loop reads CASRIAGSSYEQYF. The CDR3 region has the DNA TGTGCCAGCAGGATAGCCGGGTCAAGCTACGAGCAGTACTTC.

The chain uses TRBV5-1 and TRBJ2-7; D ambiguous. Trimming stripped 0 bases from V and 7 bases from J, with 11 bases between. The CDR3 sequence is 13 residues long. Germline V CDR1 and CDR2: SGHRS, YFSETQ. The CDR3 coding sequence is TGCGCCAGCAGCTTGGCCTCGGGTCGGGAGCAGTACTTC. Its protein product is CASSLASGREQYF.

The chain has TRBV27 and TRBJ2-7; 7 bases are a match to TRBD1. Germline assignment: CDR1 MNHEY and CDR2 SMNVEV (reference sequence). J gave up 4 bases and V 5 bases, and 14 bases lay outside the gene matches. The CDR3 spans 16 residues. CDR3 protein: CASSPRPTGWEYEQYF. CDR3 bases: TGTGCCAGCAGTCCCCGACCGACAGGGTGGGAATACGAGCAGTACTTC.

This clone occurred a few times. The chain links TRBV12-3 or TRBV12-4 to TRBJ1-5, with 9 bases aligning to TRBD1. The V gene end was trimmed by 4 bases and the J gene end by 5 bases; junction bases not matched to a gene: 0. The CDR3 runs to 13 residues. The CDR3 DNA reads TGTGCCAGCAGTTGGGACAGGGATCAGCCCCAGCATTTT. As protein: CASSWDRDQPQHF.

The chain uses TRBV9 and TRBJ1-2; 7 bases are shared with TRBD1. Looked up from germline, CDR1 is SGDLS and CDR2 is YYNGEE. The CDR3 length is 15 residues. The trim removed 3 bases at V and 0 bases at J, leaving 5 bases unmatched. CDR3 loop: CASSGGQSANYGYTF. DNA for the CDR3: TGTGCCAGCAGCGGGGGACAGAGCGCTAACTATGGCTACACCTTC.

The rearrangement links TRBV3-1 (or the pseudogene TRBV3-2) to TRBJ2-5, with 8 bases identical to TRBD1. Germline V CDR1 and CDR2: LGHDT, YNNKEL (reference sequence). Unmatched junction bases numbered 5, after V lost 0 bases and J lost 5 bases. This CDR3 is built from 15 residues. In nucleotides, the CDR3 is TGTGCCAGCAGCCAAGAACAGGGGGGCGGGGAGACCCAGTACTTC. The encoded protein is CASSQEQGGGETQYF.

This clone showed up just once. This rearrangement joins TRBV24-1 to TRBJ1-5; D is possibly TRBD1 (5 bases). The V end lost 0 bases, the J end lost 3 bases, and 8 bases lay between the germline ends. The length of the CDR3 is 15 residues. CDR1 is KGHDR and CDR2 is SFDVKD in the germline V gene. Here the CDR3 DNA reads TGTGCCACCAGTGATTTGCCAGGGCTCAATCAGCCCCAGCATTTT. This codes for CATSDLPGLNQPQHF.

The V gene is TRBV7-9, the J gene TRBJ1-3, with D perhaps matching TRBD1 (6 bases). CDR1 and CDR2 (germline): SEHNR, FQNEAQ (reference sequence). The length of the CDR3 is 18 residues. The germline V and J ends were trimmed by 1 base and 4 bases, with 20 bases remaining between them. CDR3 residues: CASSLEGTRHDRGNTIYF. CDR3 DNA sequence: TGTGCCAGCAGCTTAGAGGGGACGCGCCACGACAGGGGAAACACCATATATTTT.